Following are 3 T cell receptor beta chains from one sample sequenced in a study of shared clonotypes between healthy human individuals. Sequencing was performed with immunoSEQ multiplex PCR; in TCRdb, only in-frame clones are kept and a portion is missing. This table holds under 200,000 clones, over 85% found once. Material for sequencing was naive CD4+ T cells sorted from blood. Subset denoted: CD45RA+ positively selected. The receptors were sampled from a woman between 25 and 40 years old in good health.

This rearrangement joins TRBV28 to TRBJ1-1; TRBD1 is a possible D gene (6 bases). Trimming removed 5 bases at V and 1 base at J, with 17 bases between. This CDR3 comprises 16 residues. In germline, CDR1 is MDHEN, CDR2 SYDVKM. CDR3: CASSTSRQEGNTEAFF. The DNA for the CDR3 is TGTGCCAGCAGTACCTCACGACAGGAAGGGAACACTGAAGCTTTCTTT. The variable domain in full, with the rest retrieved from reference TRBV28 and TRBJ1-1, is DVKVTQSSRYLVKRTGEKVFLECVQDMDHENMFWYRQDPGLGLRLIYFSYDVKMKEKGDIPEGYSVSREKKERFSLILESASTNQTSMYLCASSTSRQEGNTEAFFGQGTRLTVV.

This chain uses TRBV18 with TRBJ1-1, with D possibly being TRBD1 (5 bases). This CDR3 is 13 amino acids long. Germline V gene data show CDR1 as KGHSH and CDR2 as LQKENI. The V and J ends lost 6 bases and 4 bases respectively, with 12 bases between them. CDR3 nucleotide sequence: TGTGCCAGCTCCCCCGATGGGGGCACTGAAGCTTTCTTT. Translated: CASSPDGGTEAFF.

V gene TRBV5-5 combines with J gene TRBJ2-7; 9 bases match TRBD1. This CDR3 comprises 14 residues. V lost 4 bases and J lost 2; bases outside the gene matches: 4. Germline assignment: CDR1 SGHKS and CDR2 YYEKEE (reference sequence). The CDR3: CASSTRQGAYEQYF. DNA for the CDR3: TGTGCCAGCAGCACAAGACAGGGGGCCTACGAGCAGTACTTC.